What follows is one T cell receptor beta chain and its context. The CDR3 extends over 14 amino acids. CDR1 and CDR2 from the germline V gene are LNHDA and SQIVND (reference sequence). Trimming left V 1 base short and J 5 bases short, with 9 bases between. This sample was taken from a study of glioma-infiltrating T cells after dendritic cell vaccination. The overall study: Autologous tumor lysate was loaded overnight onto monocyte-derived dendritic cells grown seven days with IL-4 and GM-CSF.

Libraries were prepared by immunoSEQ multiplex PCR; TCRdb keeps only in-frame clonotypes and omits some of them. The sample includes tens of thousands of clones, roughly 80% of them seen just once. The receptor was isolated from a human donor with glioblastoma. The sequences come from blood, collected before dendritic cell vaccination. The V and J genes are TRBV19 and TRBJ2-4; no firm D call. CDR3 nucleotides: TGTGCCAGTAGTATAGGTCAGGCCCAAAACATTCAGTACTTC. Its protein is CASSIGQAQNIQYF.